This passage covers 18 T cell receptor beta chains from one sample sequenced in a study of T-cell memory formation after mild COVID-19. MiXCR was run by TCRdb on the 5' RACE reads, yielding one entry per CDR3 protein. The repertoire holds more than 250,000 distinct CDR3 sequences, with about a sixth as singletons. Material: PBMCs or a T cell subset sorted from them (not recorded which). These receptors were obtained from a young man who had mild COVID-19 (a few samples of this study predate the infection). Cell type and time point are not known.

This clonotype has more than one count but fewer than ten. The V gene is TRBV5-1, the J gene TRBJ2-3; TRBD1 might be the D (6 bases). The germline gives CDR1 SGHRS, CDR2 YFSETQ. Trimming took 1 base from V and 4 from J, leaving 13 bases between them. The CDR3 length is 15 residues. The CDR3 nucleotides read TGCGCCAGCAGCTTGTCAGGGGCTTTATCAGATACGCAGTATTTT. It is translated as CASSLSGALSDTQYF.

There are a few counts of this clonotype. The chain carries TRBV6-5 and TRBJ1-2; perhaps TRBD1 as D (5 bases). The CDR3 has 12 residues. The V end was cut by 8 bases, the J end by 6 bases, with 13 bases between. The germline CDR1 and CDR2 sequences are MNHEY and SVGAGI. CDR3 coding DNA: TGTGCCAGCGGTCCTAAGGGGAATGGCTACACCTTC. Its protein product is CASGPKGNGYTF.

This clonotype was detected only a few times. The J gene is TRBJ2-7, the V gene TRBV29-1; D may be TRBD1 (6 bases). CDR3 length equals 15 residues. Trimming shortened V by 6 bases and J by 1 base, and 19 bases separated the two germline ends. Looked up from germline, CDR1 is SQVTM and CDR2 is ANQGSEA. The CDR3 DNA reads as TGCAGCGTCTATCCGGCAGGGGACGTGTCCTACGAGCAGTACGTC. Translating it yields CSVYPAGDVSYEQYV.

Only a few counts were recorded for this clonotype. The chain joins TRBV19 to TRBJ2-2, with D possibly TRBD2 on 6 matching bases. Trimming left V 11 bases short and J 2 bases short, with 15 bases between. The CDR3 totals 14 residues. Germline lookup yields CDR1 LNHDA and CDR2 SQIVND (reference sequence). CDR3 residues: CAGGPGRNTGELFF. In nucleotides, the CDR3 is TGTGCCGGAGGACCCGGGAGAAACACCGGGGAGCTGTTTTTT.

This clonotype was seen only a few times. The chain is built from TRBV6-5 and TRBJ1-1; D might be TRBD1 (5 bases). The CDR3 runs 16 residues. The V end was cut by 6 bases, the J end by 3 bases, with 20 bases between. Germline V gene data show CDR1 as MNHEY and CDR2 as SVGAGI. The DNA of the CDR3 is TGTGCCAGCAGAACCCCGGGACCCGGCGGGGACACTGAAGCTTTCTTT. This sequence encodes CASRTPGPGGDTEAFF.

The V and J genes are TRBV20-1 and TRBJ2-7, with TRBD1 matching over 7 bases. CDR1 and CDR2 (germline): DFQATT, SNEGSKA (reference sequence). Trimming cost V 3 bases and J 3 bases; bases outside gene matches: 5. This CDR3 region has 13 residues. The CDR3 DNA reads TGCAGTGCTAGGATACAGGGGCGCTACGAGCAGTACGTC. Its protein product is CSARIQGRYEQYV.

In its sample, this clonotype was seen a few times. The rearrangement uses TRBV6-5 and TRBJ2-7, with D perhaps matching TRBD1 or TRBD2 (5 bases each). Germline V gives CDR1 MNHEY, CDR2 SVGAGI. With 7 bases removed from V and 0 bases from J, the gap between germline ends came to 13 bases. This CDR3 has 14 residues. Written as DNA, the CDR3 is TGTGCCAGCACCCAGAGAGGGACCTCCTACGAGCAGTACTTC. This sequence encodes CASTQRGTSYEQYF.

This clonotype was seen a handful of times. The chain combines TRBV5-1 with TRBJ1-1, with 8 bases fitting TRBD1. The CDR3 consists of 14 residues. Germline trimming cut 4 bases from V and 4 bases from J; bases unmatched to any gene: 6. CDR1 is SGHRS and CDR2 is YFSETQ in the germline V gene. As DNA, the CDR3 is TGCGCCAGCAGCCAACAGGGGGTGGGCACTGAAGCTTTCTTT. Translating it yields CASSQQGVGTEAFF.

V gene TRBV29-1 combines with J gene TRBJ2-5; TRBD1 agrees at 11 bases. V shed 8 bases, J shed 4 bases, and the junction held 12 bases outside the gene matches. CDR1 is SQVTM and CDR2 is ANQGSEA in the germline V gene. This CDR3 is 15 amino acids long. The CDR3 protein is CSYLGDRGGGETQYF. CDR3 bases: TGCAGCTACCTCGGGGACAGGGGGGGAGGAGAGACCCAGTACTTC.

The J gene is TRBJ1-2, the V gene TRBV12-3 or TRBV12-4; 9 positions match TRBD1. The CDR3 totals 13 residues. V trimming: 4 bases; J trimming: 8 bases; junction bases outside the gene matches: 5. The CDR3 sequence is CASSSRTGVGYTF. CDR3 bases: TGTGCCAGCAGTTCCCGGACAGGGGTAGGCTACACCTTC.

This clonotype appeared a few times. The V gene is TRBV4-1, the J gene TRBJ1-1, with D uncertain. Germline lookup yields CDR1 MGHRA and CDR2 YSYEKL. The CDR3 contains 14 residues. Trimming removed 1 base from V and 7 bases from J, with 13 bases in between. CDR3 coding DNA: TGCGCCAGCAGCCAAGCAGCTCTGGCTCATGAAGCTTTCTTT. Translating gives CASSQAALAHEAFF.

This chain links TRBV5-1 with TRBJ2-5; D gene unclear. The CDR3 sequence is 13 residues long. Germline-derived CDR1 and CDR2 are SGHRS and YFSETQ. Trimming shortened V by 4 bases and J by 3 bases, and 10 bases separated the two germline ends. CDR3 sequence (DNA): TGCGCCAGCAGCAGCTCATCGAAAGAGACCCAGTACTTC. It is translated as CASSSSSKETQYF.

The table lists this clonotype with a few counts. The chain carries TRBV24-1 and TRBJ2-3; a weak D match, TRBD1 (5 bases). Between the trimmed V and J ends, which lost 2 bases and 3 bases, there was a span of 11 bases. Germline CDR1 reads KGHDR; CDR2 reads SFDVKD. The CDR3 has 15 residues. CDR3 in DNA: TGTGCCACCAGTGATTCAGGGTTTTTAACAGATACGCAGTATTTT. Its translation: CATSDSGFLTDTQYF.

This clonotype appeared a few times. This rearrangement joins TRBV5-4 to TRBJ2-7; TRBD1 is a possible D gene (5 bases). Deletions cut 0 bases from V and 6 bases from J, with 13 bases between. Germline V CDR1 and CDR2: SGHNT, YYREEE (reference sequence). The CDR3 consists of 14 residues. CDR3 residues: CASSLGQPYGEQYF. In DNA, the CDR3 is TGTGCCAGCAGCTTGGGACAGCCTTACGGCGAGCAGTACTTC.

The V gene is TRBV24-1, the J gene TRBJ2-6; D is uncertain. Deletions cut 1 base from V and 0 bases from J, with 3 bases between. From germline, CDR1 is KGHDR and CDR2 SFDVKD. CDR3 length: 15 amino acids. Written as DNA, the CDR3 is TGTGCCACCAGTGATTTCAGCTCTGGGGCCAACGTCCTGACTTTC. Its translation: CATSDFSSGANVLTF.

This clonotype was detected a few times. The rearrangement links TRBV29-1 to TRBJ2-7; D is perhaps TRBD1 or TRBD2 (5 bases each). The CDR3 totals 13 residues. V lost 2 bases to trimming and J lost 0 bases, with 8 bases between them. CDR1 and CDR2 from the germline V gene are SQVTM and ANQGSEA. The CDR3 DNA sequence: TGCAGCGTTGAACAGGGACGCTCCTACGAGCAGTACTTC. It yields the protein CSVEQGRSYEQYF.

The chain carries TRBV7-3 and TRBJ2-3, with a possible D match to TRBD2 (6 bases). Germline V gene data show CDR1 as SGHTA and CDR2 as FQGTGA. The CDR3 totals 16 residues. V gave up 3 bases and J gave up 3 bases, with 16 bases separating them. The DNA for the CDR3 is TGTGCCAGCAGCTTGAGTTTTACTGGAGGGACAGATACGCAGTATTTT. It specifies CASSLSFTGGTDTQYF.

V gene TRBV20-1 combines with J gene TRBJ1-1; D might be TRBD1 (5 bases). CDR1 and CDR2 from the germline V gene are DFQATT and SNEGSKA (reference sequence). V was shortened by 6 bases and J by 1 base, with 21 bases between the two germline ends. This CDR3 contains 16 residues. The CDR3 DNA reads as TGCAGTGCCCGATCGGGGGAACAGGTGTGGAACACTGAAGCTTTCTTT. Its protein is CSARSGEQVWNTEAFF.